This T cell receptor (beta chain) is drawn from a study of sequential checkpoint blockade in melanoma. Study background: Each arm's sequence ended with maintenance nivolumab.

The repertoire was sequenced with immunoSEQ multiplex PCR; TCRdb's copy has only in-frame clones and lacks some. The sample records about 16,000 clones, approximately 93% being singletons. Treatment: randomized to nivolumab then ipilimumab (arm A) or the reverse (arm B). The germline gives CDR1 SGDLS, CDR2 YYNGEE. CDR3 length equals 14 residues. V gave up 2 bases and J gave up 2 bases; unmatched junction bases: 4. This specimen consisted of CD8+ T cells sorted from blood (inferred from file names), obtained from a patient given nivolumab and ipilimumab in sequence. This clonotype originated in a human donor with melanoma. The chain links TRBV9 to TRBJ2-7, with 7 bases lining up with TRBD1. The CDR3 loop is CASSVGQLPYEQYF. The CDR3 DNA reads as TGTGCCAGCAGCGTGGGACAGCTTCCCTACGAGCAGTACTTC.